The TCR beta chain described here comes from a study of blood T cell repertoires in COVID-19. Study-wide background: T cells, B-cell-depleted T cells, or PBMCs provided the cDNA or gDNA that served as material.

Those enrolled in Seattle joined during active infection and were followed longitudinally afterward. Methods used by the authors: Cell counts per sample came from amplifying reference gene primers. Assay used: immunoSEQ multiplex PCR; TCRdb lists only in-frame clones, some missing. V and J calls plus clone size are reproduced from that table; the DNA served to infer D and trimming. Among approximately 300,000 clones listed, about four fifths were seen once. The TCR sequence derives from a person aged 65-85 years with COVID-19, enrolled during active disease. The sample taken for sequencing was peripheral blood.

CDR3 DNA sequence: TGTGCCAGCAGCTTACCCGAGCTAGTAAACACCGGGGAGCTGTTTTTT. It translates to CASSLPELVNTGELFF. This chain links TRBV11-2 with TRBJ2-2; D gene uncertain. Germline-derived CDR1 and CDR2 are SGHAT and FQNNGV. The CDR3 length is 16 residues. Trimming removed 2 bases from V and 2 bases from J, with 12 bases in between.